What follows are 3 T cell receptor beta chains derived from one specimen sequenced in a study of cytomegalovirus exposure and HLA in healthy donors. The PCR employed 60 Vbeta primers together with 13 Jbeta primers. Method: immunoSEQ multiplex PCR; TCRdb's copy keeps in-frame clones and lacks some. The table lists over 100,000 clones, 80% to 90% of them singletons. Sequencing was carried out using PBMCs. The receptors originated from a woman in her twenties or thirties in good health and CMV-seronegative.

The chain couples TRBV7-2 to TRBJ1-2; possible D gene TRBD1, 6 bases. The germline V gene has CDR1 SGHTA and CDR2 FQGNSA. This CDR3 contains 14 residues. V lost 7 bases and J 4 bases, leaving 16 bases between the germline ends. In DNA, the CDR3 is TGTGCCAGCATTACACAGGGTAGAAGCTATGGCTACACCTTC. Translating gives CASITQGRSYGYTF.

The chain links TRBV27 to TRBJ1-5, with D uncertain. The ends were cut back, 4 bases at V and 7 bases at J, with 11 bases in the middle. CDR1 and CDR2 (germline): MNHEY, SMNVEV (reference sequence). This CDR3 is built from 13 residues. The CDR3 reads CASSSSGIQPQHF. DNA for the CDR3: TGTGCCAGCAGTTCCTCGGGGATACAGCCCCAGCATTTT.

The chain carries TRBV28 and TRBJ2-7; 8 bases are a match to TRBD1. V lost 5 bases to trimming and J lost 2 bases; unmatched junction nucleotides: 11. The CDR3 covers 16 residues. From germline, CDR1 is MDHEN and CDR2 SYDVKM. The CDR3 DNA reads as TGTGCCAGCAGTCCTTGGACAGGGCCGGGGGCCTACGAGCAGTACTTC. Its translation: CASSPWTGPGAYEQYF.